This TCR beta chain was sequenced in a study of cytomegalovirus exposure and HLA in healthy donors. The junction had 4 bases not matched to a gene; V was cut back by 3 bases and J by 3 bases. There are 15 residues in the CDR3. Germline V gene sequence: CDR1 SGHNT, CDR2 YYREEE (reference sequence). This clone occurred once. The antigen is not known. With 60 Vbeta and 13 Jbeta primers, the PCR was carried out. The protocol was immunoSEQ multiplex PCR, while the TCRdb copy is restricted to in-frame clones and leaves out a portion. The sample lists 170,000 or so clones; 80% to 85% were seen once. Study-wide points: Rarity characterized most TCR sequences, yet some public TCRs appeared in many donors.

Sequencing was performed on PBMCs. This TCR derives from a boy younger than 10 in good health and CMV-seronegative. This chain connects TRBV5-4 to TRBJ1-5; TRBD1 agrees at 9 bases. This CDR3 reads CASSWDRAFNQPQHF. CDR3 DNA: TGTGCCAGCAGCTGGGACAGGGCCTTCAATCAGCCCCAGCATTTT.